This T cell receptor (beta chain) stems from a study of monozygotic twins with inflammatory bowel disease. For this clonotype: The antigen is unknown.

Total RNA, at 3,000 to 4,500 ng, went into every TCR library. Using the 5' RACE reads, TCRdb records one entry per CDR3 protein without DNA. This sample's table reports roughly 330,000 distinct CDR3 sequences. Whole blood supplied total RNA, and T cells were not sorted. Study-wide points: TCRbeta diversity (inverse Simpson) was lower in IBD patients than in healthy co-twins. Perhaps reflecting limited power, concordant and discordant twins did not differ in repertoire similarity.

Sequenced sample: blood. The clonotype comes from a human donor with ulcerative colitis or Crohn's disease, or a healthy co-twin of an affected twin (not recorded which).

The CDR3 spells CSARVASTTDTQYF. V is TRBV20-1 and J is TRBJ2-3. This CDR3 is built from 14 residues. Germline CDR1 DFQATT, CDR2 SNEGSKA (reference sequence).